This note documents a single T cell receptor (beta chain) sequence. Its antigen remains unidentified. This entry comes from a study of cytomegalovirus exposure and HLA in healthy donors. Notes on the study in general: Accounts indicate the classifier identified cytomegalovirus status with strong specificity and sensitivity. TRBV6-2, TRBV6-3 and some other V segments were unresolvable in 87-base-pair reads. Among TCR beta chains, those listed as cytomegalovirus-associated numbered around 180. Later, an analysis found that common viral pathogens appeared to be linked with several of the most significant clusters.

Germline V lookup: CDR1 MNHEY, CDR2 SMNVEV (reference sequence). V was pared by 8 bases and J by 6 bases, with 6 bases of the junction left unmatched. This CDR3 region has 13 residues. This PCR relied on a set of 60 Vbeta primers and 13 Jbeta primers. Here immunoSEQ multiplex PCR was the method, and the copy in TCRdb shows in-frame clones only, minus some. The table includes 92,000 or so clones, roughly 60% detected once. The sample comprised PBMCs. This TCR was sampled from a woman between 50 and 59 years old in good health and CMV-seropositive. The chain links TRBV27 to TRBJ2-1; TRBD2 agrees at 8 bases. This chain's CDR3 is CASSLSGGNEQFF. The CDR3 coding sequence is TGTGCCAGCTCTCTGAGCGGGGGCAATGAGCAGTTCTTC.